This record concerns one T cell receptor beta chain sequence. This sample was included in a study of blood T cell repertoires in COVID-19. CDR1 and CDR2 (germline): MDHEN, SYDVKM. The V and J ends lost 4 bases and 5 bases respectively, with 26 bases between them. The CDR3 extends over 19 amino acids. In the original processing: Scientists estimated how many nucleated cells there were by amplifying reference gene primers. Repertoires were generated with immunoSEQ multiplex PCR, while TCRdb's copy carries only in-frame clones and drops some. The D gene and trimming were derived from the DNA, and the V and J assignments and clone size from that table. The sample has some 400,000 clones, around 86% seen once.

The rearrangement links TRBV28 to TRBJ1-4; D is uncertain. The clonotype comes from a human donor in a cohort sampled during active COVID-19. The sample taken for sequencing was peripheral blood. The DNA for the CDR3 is TGTGCCAGCAGTTCAGTGGCCCGGAACAGTTTTGGGAGGAATGAAAAACTGTTTTTT. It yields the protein CASSSVARNSFGRNEKLFF.